Each of the 3 T cell receptor beta chains below was sequenced from the same sample in a study of CD8+ T cells in alopecia areata. Reverse transcribed after extraction, RNA yielded cDNA as the sequencing template. Profiling relied on immunoSEQ multiplex PCR, and the TCRdb table lists in-frame clones only, not all of them. Of some 130,000 clones in the sample, 45% to 50% were seen once. The sequences come from CD8+ T cells sorted from blood, collected at week 0. The receptor source for this set is a human donor with alopecia areata.

V and J are TRBV4-1 and TRBJ2-1; TRBD1 aligns across 7 bases. Germline CDR1 is MGHRA and CDR2 is YSYEKL. The CDR3 length is 15 residues. The junction had 9 bases not matched to a gene; V was cut back by 4 bases and J by 6 bases. Written as DNA, the CDR3 is TGCGCCAGCAGCCGAGAAAGGGGGCGGGTCAATGAGCAGTTCTTC. It specifies CASSRERGRVNEQFF.

The chain has TRBV27 and TRBJ2-1; D ambiguous. Germline V gene lookup returns CDR1 MNHEY and CDR2 SMNVEV (reference sequence). This CDR3 contains 11 residues. The V gene lost 3 bases and the J gene lost 3 bases, with 0 bases spanning the gap. The chain's CDR3 is CASSFYNEQFF. Written as DNA, the CDR3 is TGTGCCAGCAGTTTCTACAATGAGCAGTTCTTC.

The J gene is TRBJ1-1, the V gene TRBV7-9; the D is unclear. V was pared by 5 bases and J by 1 base, with 5 bases between. CDR1 and CDR2 (germline): SEHNR, FQNEAQ (reference sequence). The CDR3 is 12 amino acids. DNA for the CDR3: TGTGCCAGCAGCAAGGGGAACACTGAAGCTTTCTTT. It codes for CASSKGNTEAFF.